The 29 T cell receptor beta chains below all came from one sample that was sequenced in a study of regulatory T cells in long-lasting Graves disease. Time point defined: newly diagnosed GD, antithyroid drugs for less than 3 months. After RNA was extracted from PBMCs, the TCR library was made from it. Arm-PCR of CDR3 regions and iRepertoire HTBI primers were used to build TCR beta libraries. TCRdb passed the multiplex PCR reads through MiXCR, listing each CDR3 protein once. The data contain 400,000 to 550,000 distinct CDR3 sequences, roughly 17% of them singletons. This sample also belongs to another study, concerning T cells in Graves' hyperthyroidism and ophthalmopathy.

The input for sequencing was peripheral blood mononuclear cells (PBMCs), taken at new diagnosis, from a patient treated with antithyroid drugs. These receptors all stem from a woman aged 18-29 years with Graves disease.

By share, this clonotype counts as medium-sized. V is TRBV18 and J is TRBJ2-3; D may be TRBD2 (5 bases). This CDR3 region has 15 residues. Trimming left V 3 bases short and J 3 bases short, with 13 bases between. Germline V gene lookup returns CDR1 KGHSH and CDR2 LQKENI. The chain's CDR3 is CASSPSGKATDTQYF. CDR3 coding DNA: TGTGCCAGCTCACCTTCGGGGAAGGCTACAGATACGCAGTATTTT.

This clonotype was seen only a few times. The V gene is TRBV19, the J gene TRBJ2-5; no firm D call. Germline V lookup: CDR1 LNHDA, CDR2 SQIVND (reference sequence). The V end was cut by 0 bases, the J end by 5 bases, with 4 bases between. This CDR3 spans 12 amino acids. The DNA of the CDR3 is TGTGCCAGTAGTATAGATGGGGAGACCCAGTACTTC. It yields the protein CASSIDGETQYF.

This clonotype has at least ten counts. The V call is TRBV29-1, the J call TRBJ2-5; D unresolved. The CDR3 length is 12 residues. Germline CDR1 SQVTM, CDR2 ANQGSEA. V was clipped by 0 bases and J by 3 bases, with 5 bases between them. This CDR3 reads CSVEDQKETQYF. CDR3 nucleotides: TGCAGCGTTGAAGACCAGAAAGAGACCCAGTACTTC.

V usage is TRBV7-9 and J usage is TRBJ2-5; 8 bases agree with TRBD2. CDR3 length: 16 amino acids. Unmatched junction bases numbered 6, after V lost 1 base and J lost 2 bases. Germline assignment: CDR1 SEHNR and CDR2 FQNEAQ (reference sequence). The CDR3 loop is CASSLGSAGGQETQYF. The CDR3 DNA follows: TGTGCCAGCAGCTTAGGCAGCGCGGGAGGACAAGAGACCCAGTACTTC. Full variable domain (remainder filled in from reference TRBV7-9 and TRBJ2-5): DTGVSQNPRHKITKRGQNVTFRCDPISEHNRLYWYRQTLGQGPEFLTYFQNEAQLEKSRLLSDRFSAERPKGSFSTLEIQRTEQGDSAMYLCASSLGSAGGQETQYFGPGTRLLVL.

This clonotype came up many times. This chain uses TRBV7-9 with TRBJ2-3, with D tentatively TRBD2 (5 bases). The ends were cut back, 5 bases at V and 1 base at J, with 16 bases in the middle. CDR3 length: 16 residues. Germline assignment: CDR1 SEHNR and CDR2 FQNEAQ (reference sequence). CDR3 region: CASSPPGAGGTDTQYF. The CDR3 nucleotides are TGTGCCAGCAGCCCCCCAGGTGCCGGGGGCACAGATACGCAGTATTTT.

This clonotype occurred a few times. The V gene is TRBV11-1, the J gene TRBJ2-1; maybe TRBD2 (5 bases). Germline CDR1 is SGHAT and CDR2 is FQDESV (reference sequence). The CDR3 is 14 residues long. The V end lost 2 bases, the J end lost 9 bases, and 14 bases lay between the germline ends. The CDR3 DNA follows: TGTGCCAGCAGCTTAAGCCCGGGGAATGTTGAGCAGTTCTTC. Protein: CASSLSPGNVEQFF. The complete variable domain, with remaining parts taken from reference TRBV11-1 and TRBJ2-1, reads EAEVAQSPRYKITEKSQAVAFWCDPISGHATLYWYRQILGQGPELLVQFQDESVVDDSQLPKDRFSAERLKGVDSTLKIQPAELGDSAMYLCASSLSPGNVEQFFGPGTRLTVL.

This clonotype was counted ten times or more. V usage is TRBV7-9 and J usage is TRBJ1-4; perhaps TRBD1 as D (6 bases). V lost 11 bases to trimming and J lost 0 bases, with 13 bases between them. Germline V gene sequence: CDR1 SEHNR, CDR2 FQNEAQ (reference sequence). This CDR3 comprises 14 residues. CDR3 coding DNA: TGTGCCGCCTCAGGGGCGTCAACTAATGAAAAACTGTTTTTT. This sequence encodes CAASGASTNEKLFF.

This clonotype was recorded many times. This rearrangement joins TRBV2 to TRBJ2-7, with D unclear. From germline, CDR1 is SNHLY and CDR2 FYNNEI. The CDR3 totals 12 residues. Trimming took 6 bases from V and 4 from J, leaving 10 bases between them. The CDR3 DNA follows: TGTGCCAGCAGGTCGGACGGGTACGAGCAGTACTTC. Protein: CASRSDGYEQYF.

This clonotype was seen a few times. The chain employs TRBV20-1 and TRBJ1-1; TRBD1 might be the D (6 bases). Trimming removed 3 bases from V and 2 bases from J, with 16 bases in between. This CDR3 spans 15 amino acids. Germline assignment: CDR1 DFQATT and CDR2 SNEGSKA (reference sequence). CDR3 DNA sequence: TGCAGTGCTAGCCGGGGGGGGGGCGTTAACACTGAAGCTTTCTTT. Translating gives CSASRGGGVNTEAFF.

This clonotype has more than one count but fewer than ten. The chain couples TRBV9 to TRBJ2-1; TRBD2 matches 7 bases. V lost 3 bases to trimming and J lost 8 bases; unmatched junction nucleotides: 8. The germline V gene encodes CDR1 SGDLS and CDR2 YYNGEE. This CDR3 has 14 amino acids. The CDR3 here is CASSAGGISYEQFF. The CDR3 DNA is TGTGCCAGCAGCGCGGGGGGTATTAGCTATGAGCAGTTCTTC.

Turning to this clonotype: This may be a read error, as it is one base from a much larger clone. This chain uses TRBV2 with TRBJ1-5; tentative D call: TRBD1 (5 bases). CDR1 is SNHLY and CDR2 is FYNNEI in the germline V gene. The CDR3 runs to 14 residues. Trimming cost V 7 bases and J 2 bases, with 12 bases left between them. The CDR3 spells CASNPGNRNQPQHF. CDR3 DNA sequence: TGTGCCAGCAATCCAGGGAATCGCAATCAGCCCCAGCATTTT. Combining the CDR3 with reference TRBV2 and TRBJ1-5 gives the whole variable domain EPEVTQTPSHQVTQMGQEVILRCVPISNHLYFYWYRQILGQKVEFLVSFYNNEISEKSEIFDDQFSVERPDGSNFTLKIRSTKLEDSAMYFCASNPGNRNQPQHFGDGTRLSIL.

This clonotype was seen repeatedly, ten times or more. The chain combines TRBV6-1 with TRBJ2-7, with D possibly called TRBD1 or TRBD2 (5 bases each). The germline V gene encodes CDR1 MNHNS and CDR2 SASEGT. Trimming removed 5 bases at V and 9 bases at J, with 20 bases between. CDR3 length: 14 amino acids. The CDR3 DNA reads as TGTGCCAGCAGTCGGGCCAGGGACCTTACGCGGCAGTACTTC. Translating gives CASSRARDLTRQYF.

As DNA, the CDR3 is TGCAGCGTCGAGGGACAGTCTGGGGGGGGCTACACCTTC. This translates into CSVEGQSGGGYTF. The chain has TRBV29-1 and TRBJ1-2, with 7 bases matching TRBD1. Germline CDR1 SQVTM, CDR2 ANQGSEA. Trimming at V came to 6 bases and at J to 8 bases, leaving 12 bases not matched to a gene. This CDR3 spans 13 amino acids. The variable domain in full, with the rest retrieved from reference TRBV29-1 and TRBJ1-2, is SAVISQKPSRDICQRGTSLTIQCQVDSQVTMMFWYRQQPGQSLTLIATANQGSEATYESGFVIDKFPISRPNLTFSTLTVSNMSPEDSSIYLCSVEGQSGGGYTFGSGTRLTVV.

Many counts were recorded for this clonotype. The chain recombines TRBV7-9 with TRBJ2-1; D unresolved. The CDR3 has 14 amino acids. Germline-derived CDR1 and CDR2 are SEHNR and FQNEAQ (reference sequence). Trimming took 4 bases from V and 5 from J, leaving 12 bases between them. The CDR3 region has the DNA TGTGCCAGCAGCTCAAGGTGGCAGGACAATGAGCAGTTCTTC. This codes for CASSSRWQDNEQFF.

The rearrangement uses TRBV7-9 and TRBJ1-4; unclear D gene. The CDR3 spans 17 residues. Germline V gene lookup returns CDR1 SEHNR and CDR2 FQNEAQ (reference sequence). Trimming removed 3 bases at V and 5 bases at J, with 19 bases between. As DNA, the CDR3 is TGTGCCAGCAGCTTTTACCCCCCGCCCAGACTAAATGAAAAACTGTTTTTT. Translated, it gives CASSFYPPPRLNEKLFF.

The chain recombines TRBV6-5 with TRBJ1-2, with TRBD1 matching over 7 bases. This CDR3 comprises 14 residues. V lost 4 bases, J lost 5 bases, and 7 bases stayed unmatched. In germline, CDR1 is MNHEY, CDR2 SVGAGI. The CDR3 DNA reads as TGTGCCAGCAGTTTCCGGGACAGATCGTATGGCTACACCTTC. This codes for CASSFRDRSYGYTF.

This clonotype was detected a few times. The CDR3 nucleotides are TGTGCCAGCAGCCTCCGGGACAAGTTCTATGGCTACACCTTC. Its translation: CASSLRDKFYGYTF. The chain recombines TRBV28 with TRBJ1-2, with D perhaps matching TRBD1 (6 bases). V lost 6 bases and J 4 bases, leaving 15 bases between the germline ends. The germline gives CDR1 MDHEN, CDR2 SYDVKM. The CDR3 length is 14 residues.

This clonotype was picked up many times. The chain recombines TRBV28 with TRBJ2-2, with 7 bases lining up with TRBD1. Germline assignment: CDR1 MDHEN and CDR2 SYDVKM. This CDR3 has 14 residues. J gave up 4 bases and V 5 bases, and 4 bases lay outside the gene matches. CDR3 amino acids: CASSATGTTGELFF. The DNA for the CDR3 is TGTGCCAGCAGTGCGACAGGGACCACCGGGGAGCTGTTTTTT.

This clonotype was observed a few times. The DNA of the CDR3 is TGCGCCAGCAGTGAGTCGATGCTGCAGGGGTCGGGGTCACCCCTCCACTTT. Translation: CASSESMLQGSGSPLHF. The chain is built from TRBV10-2 and TRBJ1-6; the D gene is possibly TRBD1 (6 bases). CDR3 length: 17 amino acids. Per germline, CDR1 WSHSY and CDR2 SAAADI. Deletions cut 0 bases from V and 10 bases from J, with 19 bases between.

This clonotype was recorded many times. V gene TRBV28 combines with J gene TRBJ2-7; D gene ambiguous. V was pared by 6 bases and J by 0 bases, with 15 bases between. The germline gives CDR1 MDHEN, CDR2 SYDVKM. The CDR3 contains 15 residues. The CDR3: CASSPSGWSSYEQYF. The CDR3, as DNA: TGTGCCAGCAGCCCCTCCGGTTGGAGCTCCTACGAGCAGTACTTC. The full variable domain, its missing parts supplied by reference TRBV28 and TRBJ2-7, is DVKVTQSSRYLVKRTGEKVFLECVQDMDHENMFWYRQDPGLGLRLIYFSYDVKMKEKGDIPEGYSVSREKKERFSLILESASTNQTSMYLCASSPSGWSSYEQYFGPGTRLTVT.

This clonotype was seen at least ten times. In DNA form, the CDR3 reads TGTGCCAGCAGTTTTGTCCGGGCTAGCGGGAGGGCCTACGAGCAGTACTTC. Protein sequence: CASSFVRASGRAYEQYF. The gene calls are TRBV28 and TRBJ2-7; 12 nucleotides agree with TRBD2. Germline V gives CDR1 MDHEN, CDR2 SYDVKM. The CDR3 runs 17 residues. J lost 2 bases, V lost 3 bases, and 8 bases had no gene match.

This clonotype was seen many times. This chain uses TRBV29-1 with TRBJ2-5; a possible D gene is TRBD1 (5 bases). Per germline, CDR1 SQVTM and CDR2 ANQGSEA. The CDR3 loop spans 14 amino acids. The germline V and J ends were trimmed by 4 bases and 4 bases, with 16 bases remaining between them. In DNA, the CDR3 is TGCAGCGTTGGGGGCAATTTCGGGTTAGAGACCCAGTACTTC. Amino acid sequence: CSVGGNFGLETQYF.

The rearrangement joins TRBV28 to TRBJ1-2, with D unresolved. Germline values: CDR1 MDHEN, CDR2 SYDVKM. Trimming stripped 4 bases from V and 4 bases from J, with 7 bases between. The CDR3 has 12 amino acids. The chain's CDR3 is CASSSPFYGYTF. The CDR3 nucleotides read TGTGCCAGCAGTTCCCCCTTCTATGGCTACACCTTC.

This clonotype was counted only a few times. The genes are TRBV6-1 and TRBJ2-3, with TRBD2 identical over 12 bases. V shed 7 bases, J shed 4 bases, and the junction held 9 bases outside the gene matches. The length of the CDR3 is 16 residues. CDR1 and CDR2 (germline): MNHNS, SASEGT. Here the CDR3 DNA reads TGTGCCAGCACCCCTCCTAGCGGGAGGGCCGCAGATACGCAGTATTTT. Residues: CASTPPSGRAADTQYF.

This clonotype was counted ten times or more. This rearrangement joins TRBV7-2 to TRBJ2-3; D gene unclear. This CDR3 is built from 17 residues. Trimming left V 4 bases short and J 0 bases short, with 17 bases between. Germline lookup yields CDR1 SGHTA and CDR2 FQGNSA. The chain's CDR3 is CASSYPLDGSSTDTQYF. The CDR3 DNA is TGTGCCAGCAGCTACCCCCTGGACGGCTCTAGCACAGATACGCAGTATTTT.

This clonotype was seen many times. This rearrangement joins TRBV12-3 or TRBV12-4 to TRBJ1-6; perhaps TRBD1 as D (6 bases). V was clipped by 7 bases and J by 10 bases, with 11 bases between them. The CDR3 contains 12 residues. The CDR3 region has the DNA TGTGCCAGCACCAACAGGGAGTCACCCCTCCACTTT. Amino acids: CASTNRESPLHF.

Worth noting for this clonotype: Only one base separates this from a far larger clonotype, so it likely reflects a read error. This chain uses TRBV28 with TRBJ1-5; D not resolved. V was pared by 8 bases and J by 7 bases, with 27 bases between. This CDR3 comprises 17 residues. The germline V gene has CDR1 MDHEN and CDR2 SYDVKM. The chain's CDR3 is CASGPWAWVGSKQPQHF. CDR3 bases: TGTGCCAGCGGTCCCTGGGCTTGGGTGGGCTCTAAGCAGCCCCAGCATTTT.

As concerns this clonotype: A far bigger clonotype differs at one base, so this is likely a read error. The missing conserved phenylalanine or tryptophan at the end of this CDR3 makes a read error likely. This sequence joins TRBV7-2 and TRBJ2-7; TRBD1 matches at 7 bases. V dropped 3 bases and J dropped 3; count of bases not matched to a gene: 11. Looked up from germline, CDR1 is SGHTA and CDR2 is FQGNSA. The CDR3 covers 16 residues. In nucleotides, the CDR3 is TGTGCCAGCAGCTTGACTAAAACAGGGACAGTCTACGAGCAGTACCTC. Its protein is CASSLTKTGTVYEQYL.

This CDR3 is CASSVAGDRGHEQYF. CDR3 bases: TGTGCCAGCAGCGTAGCTGGAGACAGGGGGCACGAGCAGTACTTC. The V and J genes are TRBV9 and TRBJ2-7, with TRBD1 matching 10 bases. The CDR3 is 15 amino acids. Per the germline V gene, CDR1 is SGDLS and CDR2 is YYNGEE. Trimming removed 0 bases from V and 5 bases from J; junction bases left unmatched: 5.